Below, 8 T cell receptor beta chains from the same sample are listed, as sequenced in a study of type 1 and type 2 diabetes patients (dated by TCRdb to 2015 to 2016). The listed sequencing device is Illumina MiSeq. Genomic DNA from sorted T cell subsets served as template for TCRbeta CDR3 amplification. Multiplex PCR with 30 forward and 13 reverse primers amplified the TCRbeta CDR3 region. TCRdb reran the public reads through fastp at Q25 and MiXCR, keeping productive beta chains. Here each entry gathers all rows of one CDR3 protein and keeps the most common genes and DNA. Here the sample has fewer than 350,000 distinct CDR3 sequences; roughly 48% occur a single time. Roughly an eighth of the sample goes to the ten largest clones. Material: peripheral blood mononuclear cells (PBMCs). These receptors all come from a man aged 18 to 29 with type 2 diabetes.

In its sample, this clonotype was seen a few times. CDR3 nucleotide sequence: TGTGCCAGCAGCTTAGGAGGGCGAGGGGAGACCCAGTACTTC. As protein: CASSLGGRGETQYF. The chain uses TRBV7-8 and TRBJ2-5; weak D call: TRBD2 (5 bases). Between the trimmed V and J ends, which lost 1 base and 5 bases, there was a span of 11 bases. The CDR3 covers 14 residues. CDR1 and CDR2 (germline): SGHVS, FQNEAQ.

The V and J genes are TRBV7-9 and TRBJ2-7; 7 nucleotides agree with TRBD1. The closer fit of TRBJ2-1 to the DNA end suggests the J call may be wrong. Per germline, CDR1 SEHNR and CDR2 FQNEAQ (reference sequence). The CDR3 is made up of 13 amino acids. CDR3 nucleotide sequence: TGTGCCAGCAGTGACAGGGCCTCCTACGAGCAGTTCTTC. This sequence encodes CASSDRASYEQFF.

Regarding this clonotype: At one end, the junction sequence differs from germline, possibly due to a read error. The gene calls are TRBV2 and TRBJ2-1; D could derive from TRBD1 or TRBD2 (5 bases each). CDR3 size: 14 residues. Germline-derived CDR1 and CDR2 are SNHLY and FYNNEI. This CDR3 reads CASGEMGRFNEQFF. The DNA of the CDR3 is TGTGCCAGCGGTGAGATGGGACGGTTCAATGAGCAGTTCTTC.

V and J are TRBV15 and TRBJ1-5, with D uncertain. This CDR3 comprises 14 residues. Per germline, CDR1 LNHNV and CDR2 YYDKDF (reference sequence). V gave up 2 bases and J gave up 7 bases, with 12 bases separating them. CDR3 region: CATSRYSGEQPQHF. CDR3 coding DNA: TGTGCCACCAGCAGATATAGTGGGGAGCAGCCCCAGCATTTT. Drawing the rest from reference TRBV15 and TRBJ1-5, the complete variable domain is DAMVIQNPRYQVTQFGKPVTLSCSQTLNHNVMYWYQQKSSQAPKLLFHYYDKDFNNEADTPDNFQSRRPNTSFCFLDIRSPGLGDTAMYLCATSRYSGEQPQHFGDGTRLSIL.

The V and J genes are TRBV20-1 and TRBJ2-1; TRBD1 matches 9 bases. The CDR3 sequence is 15 residues long. J was trimmed by 7 bases and V by 0 bases; bases with no gene match: 7. Germline V gene sequence: CDR1 DFQATT, CDR2 SNEGSKA (reference sequence). CDR3 nucleotide sequence: TGCAGTGCTAGAGAAGAGGGGACAGGGCATAATGAGCAGTTCTTC. The encoded protein is CSAREEGTGHNEQFF.

The V and J genes are TRBV29-1 and TRBJ2-5; 9 nucleotides align to TRBD1. Looked up from germline, CDR1 is SQVTM and CDR2 is ANQGSEA. Germline trimming cut 6 bases from V and 2 bases from J; bases unmatched to any gene: 10. The CDR3 contains 15 residues. Written as DNA, the CDR3 is TGCAGCGTATTACGGACAGGGGACCATCAAGAGACCCAGTACTTC. This encodes CSVLRTGDHQETQYF.

V usage is TRBV28 and J usage is TRBJ2-3; 7 positions agree with TRBD2. V shed 5 bases, J shed 4 bases, and the junction held 9 bases outside the gene matches. The CDR3 has 15 residues. In germline, CDR1 is MDHEN, CDR2 SYDVKM. CDR3 in amino acids: CASSDVAGLPDTQYF. DNA of the CDR3: TGTGCCAGCAGTGATGTAGCGGGCCTACCAGATACGCAGTATTTT.

The chain links TRBV2 to TRBJ1-2; D is undetermined. CDR1 and CDR2 (germline): SNHLY, FYNNEI. Deletions cut 5 bases from V and 0 bases from J, with 13 bases between. This CDR3 has 15 residues. The CDR3 DNA sequence: TGTGCCAGCAGTCCTGGGAGTATTCCTAACTATGGCTACACCTTC. This gives the protein CASSPGSIPNYGYTF.